This TCR beta chain emerged from a study of T cells after yellow fever vaccination. Study-wide background: The SMART-Seq v4 Ultra Low Input method served to prepare the low-cell-number fractions. Study-level results: Post-booster reappearance was seen for most primary-vaccination clones (about 96% CD4, around 89% CD8).

Production of TCR cDNA was by 5'RACE template switching, which also added a universal primer site and UMIs. TCRdb ran MiXCR on the 5' RACE reads and lists one entry per CDR3 protein. Of about 45,000 distinct CDR3 sequences in the sample, roughly 7% were seen once. The V gene's germline CDR1 is MDHEN and CDR2 SYDVKM. CDR3 length equals 12 residues. V lost 7 bases and J lost 5; bases outside the gene matches: 5. The clonotype comes from a man in his thirties or forties who received the YFV17D yellow fever vaccine. The sample in question was CD8+ T cells not binding an NS4B(214-222) dextramer, sorted from PBMCs, obtained 45 days after the yellow fever booster vaccination. The V and J genes are TRBV28 and TRBJ2-7; TRBD1 agrees at 7 bases. In nucleotides, the CDR3 is TGTGCCAGCAACTCAGGGGGACACGAGCAGTACTTC. Translation: CASNSGGHEQYF.